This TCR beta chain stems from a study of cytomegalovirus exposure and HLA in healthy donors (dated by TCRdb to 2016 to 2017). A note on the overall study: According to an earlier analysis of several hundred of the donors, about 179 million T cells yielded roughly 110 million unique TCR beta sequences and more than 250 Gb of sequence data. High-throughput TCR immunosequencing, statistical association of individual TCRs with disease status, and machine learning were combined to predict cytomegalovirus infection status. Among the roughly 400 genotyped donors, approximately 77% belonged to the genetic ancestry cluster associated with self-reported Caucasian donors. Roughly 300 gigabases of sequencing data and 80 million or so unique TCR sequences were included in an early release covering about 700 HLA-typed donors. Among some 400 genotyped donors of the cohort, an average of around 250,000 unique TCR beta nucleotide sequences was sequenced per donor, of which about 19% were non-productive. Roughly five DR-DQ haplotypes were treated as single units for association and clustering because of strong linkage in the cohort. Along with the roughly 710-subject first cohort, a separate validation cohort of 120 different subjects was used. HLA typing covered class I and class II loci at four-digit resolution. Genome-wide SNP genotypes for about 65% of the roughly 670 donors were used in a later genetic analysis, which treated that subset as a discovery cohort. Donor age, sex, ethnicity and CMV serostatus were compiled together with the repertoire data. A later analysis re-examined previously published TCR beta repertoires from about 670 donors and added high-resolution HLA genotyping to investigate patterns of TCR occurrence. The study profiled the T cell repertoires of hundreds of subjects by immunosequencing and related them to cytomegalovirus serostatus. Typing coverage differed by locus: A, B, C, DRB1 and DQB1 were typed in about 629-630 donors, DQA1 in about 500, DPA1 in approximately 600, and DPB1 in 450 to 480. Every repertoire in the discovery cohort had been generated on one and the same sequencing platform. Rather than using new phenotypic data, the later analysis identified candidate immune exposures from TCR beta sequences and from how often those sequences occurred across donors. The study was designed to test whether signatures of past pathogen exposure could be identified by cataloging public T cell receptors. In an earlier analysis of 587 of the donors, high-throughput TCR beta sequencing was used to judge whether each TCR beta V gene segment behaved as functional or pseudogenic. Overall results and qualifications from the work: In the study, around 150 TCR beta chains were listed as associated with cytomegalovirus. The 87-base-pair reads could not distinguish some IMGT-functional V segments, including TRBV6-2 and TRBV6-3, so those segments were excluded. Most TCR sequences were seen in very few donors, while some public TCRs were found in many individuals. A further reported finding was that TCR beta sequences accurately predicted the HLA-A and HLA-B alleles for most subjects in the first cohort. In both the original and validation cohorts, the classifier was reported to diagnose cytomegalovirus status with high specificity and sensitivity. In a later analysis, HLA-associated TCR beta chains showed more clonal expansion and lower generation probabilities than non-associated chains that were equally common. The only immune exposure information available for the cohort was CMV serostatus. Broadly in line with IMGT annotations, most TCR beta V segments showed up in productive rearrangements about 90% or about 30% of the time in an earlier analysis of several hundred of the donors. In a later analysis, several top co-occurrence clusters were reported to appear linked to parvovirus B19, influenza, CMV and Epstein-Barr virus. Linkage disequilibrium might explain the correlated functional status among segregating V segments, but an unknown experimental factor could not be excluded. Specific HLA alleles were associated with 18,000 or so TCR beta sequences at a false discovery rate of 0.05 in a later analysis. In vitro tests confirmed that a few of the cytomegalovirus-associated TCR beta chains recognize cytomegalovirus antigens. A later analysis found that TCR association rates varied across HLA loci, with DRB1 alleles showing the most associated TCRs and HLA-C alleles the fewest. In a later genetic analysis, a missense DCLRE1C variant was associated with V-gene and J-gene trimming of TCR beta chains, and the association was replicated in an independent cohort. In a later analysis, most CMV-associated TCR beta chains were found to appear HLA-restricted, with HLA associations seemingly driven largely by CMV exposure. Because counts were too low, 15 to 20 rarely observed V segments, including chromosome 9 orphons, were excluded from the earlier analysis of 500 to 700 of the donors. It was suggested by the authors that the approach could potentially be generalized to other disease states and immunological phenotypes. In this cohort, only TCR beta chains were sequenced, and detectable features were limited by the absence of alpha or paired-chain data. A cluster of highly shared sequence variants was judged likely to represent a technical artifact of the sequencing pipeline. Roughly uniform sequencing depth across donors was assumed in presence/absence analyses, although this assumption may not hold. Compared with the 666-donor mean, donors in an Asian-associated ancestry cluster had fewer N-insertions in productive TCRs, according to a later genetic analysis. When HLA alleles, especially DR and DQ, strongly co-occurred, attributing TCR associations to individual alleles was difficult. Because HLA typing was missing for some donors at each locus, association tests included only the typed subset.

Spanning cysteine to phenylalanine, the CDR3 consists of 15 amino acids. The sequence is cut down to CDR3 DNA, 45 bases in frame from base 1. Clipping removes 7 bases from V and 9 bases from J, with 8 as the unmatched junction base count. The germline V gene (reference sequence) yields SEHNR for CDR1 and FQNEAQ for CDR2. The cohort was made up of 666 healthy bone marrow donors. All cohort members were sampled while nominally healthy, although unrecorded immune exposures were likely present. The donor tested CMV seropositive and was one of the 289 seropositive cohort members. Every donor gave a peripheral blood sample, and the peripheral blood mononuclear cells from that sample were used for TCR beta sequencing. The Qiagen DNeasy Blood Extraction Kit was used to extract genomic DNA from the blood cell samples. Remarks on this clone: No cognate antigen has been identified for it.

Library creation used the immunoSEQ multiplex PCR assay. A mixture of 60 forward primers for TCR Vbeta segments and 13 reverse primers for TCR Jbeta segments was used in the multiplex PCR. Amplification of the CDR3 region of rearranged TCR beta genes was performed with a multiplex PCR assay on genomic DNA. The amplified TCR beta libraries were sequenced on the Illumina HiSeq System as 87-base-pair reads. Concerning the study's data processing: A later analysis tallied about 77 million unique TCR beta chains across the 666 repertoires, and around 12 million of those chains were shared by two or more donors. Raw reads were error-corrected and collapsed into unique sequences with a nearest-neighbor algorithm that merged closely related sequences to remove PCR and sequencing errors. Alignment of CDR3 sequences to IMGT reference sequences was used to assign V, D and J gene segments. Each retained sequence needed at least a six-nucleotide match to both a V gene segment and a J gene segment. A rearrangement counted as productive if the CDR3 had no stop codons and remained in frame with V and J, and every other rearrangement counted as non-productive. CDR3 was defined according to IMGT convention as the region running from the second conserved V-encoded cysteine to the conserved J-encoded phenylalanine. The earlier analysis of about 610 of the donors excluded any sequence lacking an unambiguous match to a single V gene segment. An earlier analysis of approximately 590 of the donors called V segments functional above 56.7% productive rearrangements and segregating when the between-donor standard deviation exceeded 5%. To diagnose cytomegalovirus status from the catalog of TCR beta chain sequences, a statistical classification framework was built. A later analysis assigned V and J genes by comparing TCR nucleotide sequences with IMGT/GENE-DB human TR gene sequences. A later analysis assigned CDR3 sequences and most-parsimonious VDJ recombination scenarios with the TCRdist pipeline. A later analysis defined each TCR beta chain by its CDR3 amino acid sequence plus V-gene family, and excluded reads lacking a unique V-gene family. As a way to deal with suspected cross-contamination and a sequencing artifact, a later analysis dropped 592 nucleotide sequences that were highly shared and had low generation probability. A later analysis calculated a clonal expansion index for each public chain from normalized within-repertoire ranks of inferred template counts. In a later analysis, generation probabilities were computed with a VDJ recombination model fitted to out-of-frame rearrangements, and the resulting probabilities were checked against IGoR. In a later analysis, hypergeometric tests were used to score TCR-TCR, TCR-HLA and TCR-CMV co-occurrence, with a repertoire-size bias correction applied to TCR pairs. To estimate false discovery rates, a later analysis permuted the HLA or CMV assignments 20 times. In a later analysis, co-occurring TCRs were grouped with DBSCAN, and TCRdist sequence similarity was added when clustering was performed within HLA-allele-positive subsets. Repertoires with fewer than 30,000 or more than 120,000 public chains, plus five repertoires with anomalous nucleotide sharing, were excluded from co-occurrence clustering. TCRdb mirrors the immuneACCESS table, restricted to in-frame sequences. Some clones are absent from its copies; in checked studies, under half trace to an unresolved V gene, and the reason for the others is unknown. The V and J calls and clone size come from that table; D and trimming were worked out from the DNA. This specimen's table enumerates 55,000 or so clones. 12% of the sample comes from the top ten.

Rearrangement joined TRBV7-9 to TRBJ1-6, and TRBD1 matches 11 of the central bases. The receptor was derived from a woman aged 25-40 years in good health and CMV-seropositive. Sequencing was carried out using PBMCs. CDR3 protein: CASTWTGGSASPLHF. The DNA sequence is TGTGCCAGCACCTGGACAGGGGGCTCAGCTTCACCCCTCCACTTT.